Presented here are 13 T cell receptor beta chains from one specimen sequenced in a study of blood T cell repertoires in COVID-19. Some clones are missing from TCRdb's copy, which holds only in-frame ones; the method was immunoSEQ multiplex PCR. The table lists about 180,000 clones, more than 70% of them singletons. Sequenced input: peripheral blood. The receptors here all came from an elderly woman with active or convalescent COVID-19.

The rearrangement uses TRBV5-1 and TRBJ1-4; TRBD1 is a possible D gene (5 bases). V dropped 4 bases and J dropped 8 bases, with 18 bases sitting between them. The germline V gene has CDR1 SGHRS and CDR2 YFSETQ. The CDR3 contains 15 residues. The CDR3 nucleotides are TGCGCCAGCAGCAAAGACAAAGGGGCTTGGGAAAAACTGTTTTTT. As protein: CASSKDKGAWEKLFF.

This chain connects TRBV3-1 (or the pseudogene TRBV3-2) to TRBJ2-1; D remains ambiguous. Germline CDR1 is LGHDT and CDR2 is YNNKEL (reference sequence). This CDR3 has 15 residues. V lost 1 base, J lost 7 bases, and 14 bases lay in between. The CDR3 DNA is TGTGCCAGCAGCCAAGTGACTTTCCCCGGGAATGAGCAGTTCTTC. The encoded protein is CASSQVTFPGNEQFF.

This clone has only a few counts. J is TRBJ1-2 and V is TRBV5-1; 9 nucleotides line up with TRBD1. The V segment lost 0 bases and the J segment 5 bases; nucleotides outside the gene matches: 2. CDR3 length: 14 amino acids. Germline-derived CDR1 and CDR2 are SGHRS and YFSETQ. The CDR3 sequence: CASSLDRGLYGYTF. The DNA of the CDR3 is TGCGCCAGCAGCTTGGACAGGGGGCTTTATGGCTACACCTTC.

The gene calls are TRBV7-2 and TRBJ2-3; 8 bases fit TRBD2. J was trimmed by 1 base and V by 2 bases; bases with no gene match: 8. The CDR3 is 17 amino acids. From germline, CDR1 is SGHTA and CDR2 FQGNSA. The CDR3 region is CASSLYGRGLGTDTQYF. In nucleotides, the CDR3 is TGTGCCAGCAGCTTATATGGTAGGGGACTAGGCACAGATACGCAGTATTTT.

This clone came up a few times. This chain joins TRBV7-8 and TRBJ1-6; a possible D gene is TRBD1 (5 bases). The germline V and J ends were trimmed by 7 bases and 3 bases, with 13 bases remaining between them. CDR1 is SGHVS and CDR2 is FQNEAQ in the germline V gene. The CDR3 has 15 amino acids. CDR3 sequence (DNA): TGTGCCAGCACCTCAGACAGTTTCTATAATTCACCCCTCCACTTT. This translates into CASTSDSFYNSPLHF.

The chain couples TRBV5-6 to TRBJ2-7, with 9 bases matching TRBD2. Germline CDR1 is SGHDT and CDR2 is YYEEEE. Unmatched junction bases numbered 5, after V lost 4 bases and J lost 9 bases. The CDR3 is 12 amino acids. CDR3 residues: CASSHTSGWQYF. DNA of the CDR3: TGTGCCAGCAGCCACACTAGCGGGTGGCAGTACTTC.

This clone was counted once. The rearrangement joins TRBV5-1 to TRBJ2-6, with unresolved D. The CDR3 runs to 14 residues. Looked up from germline, CDR1 is SGHRS and CDR2 is YFSETQ. Trimming took 0 bases from V and 4 from J, leaving 5 bases between them. The CDR3 coding sequence is TGCGCCAGCAGCTTGGCCCTCGGGGCCAACGTCCTGACTTTC. Residues: CASSLALGANVLTF.

This sequence joins TRBV7-2 and TRBJ1-1; D is perhaps TRBD1 (6 bases). CDR3 length: 14 amino acids. Deletions cut 1 base from V and 4 bases from J, with 10 bases between. CDR1 SGHTA and CDR2 FQGNSA come from the germline V gene. Here the CDR3 reads CASSLDRAATEAFF. In nucleotides, the CDR3 is TGTGCCAGCAGCTTAGACAGGGCTGCCACTGAAGCTTTCTTT.

The genes are TRBV4-2 and TRBJ1-2, with D maybe TRBD1 (6 bases). Germline CDR1 is LGHNA and CDR2 is YNFKEQ. The V and J ends lost 0 bases and 8 bases respectively, with 19 bases between them. CDR3 length: 16 amino acids. The CDR3 coding sequence is TGTGCCAGCAGCCAAGATTTAACAGGGAGGGCGCACGGCTACACCTTC. This gives the protein CASSQDLTGRAHGYTF.

The chain uses TRBV9 and TRBJ2-7; D gene unclear. Trimming took off 2 bases at V and 0 bases at J, with 9 bases between the two ends. CDR3 length: 14 amino acids. Germline V lookup: CDR1 SGDLS, CDR2 YYNGEE. In nucleotides, the CDR3 is TGTGCCAGCAGCGTGACGGGTACCTCCTACGAGCAGTACTTC. Residues: CASSVTGTSYEQYF.

The V gene is TRBV18, the J gene TRBJ2-7; a weak D match, TRBD1 (5 bases). V lost 2 bases and J lost 6, with 20 bases in between. The germline CDR1 and CDR2 sequences are KGHSH and LQKENI. This CDR3 has 16 residues. As DNA, the CDR3 is TGTGCCAGCTCACCATTATCCGCAGGGTTATCGGGCGAGCAGTACTTC. Encoded protein: CASSPLSAGLSGEQYF.

The chain links TRBV5-4 to TRBJ2-7; the match to TRBD2 covers 11 bases. J gave up 2 bases and V 2 bases, and 3 bases lay outside the gene matches. The CDR3 is 15 residues long. Germline V gene lookup returns CDR1 SGHNT and CDR2 YYREEE (reference sequence). CDR3 amino acids: CASSLTSGGTYEQYF. DNA of the CDR3: TGTGCCAGCAGCTTAACTAGCGGGGGAACCTACGAGCAGTACTTC.

This sequence joins TRBV5-1 and TRBJ2-3; 11 nucleotides align to TRBD2. The V gene end was trimmed by 4 bases and the J gene end by 5 bases; junction bases not matched to a gene: 12. CDR3 length equals 17 residues. Germline CDR1 SGHRS, CDR2 YFSETQ. CDR3 residues: CASSRQGLAESGDTQYF. DNA for the CDR3: TGCGCCAGCAGCCGGCAGGGACTAGCGGAGAGTGGAGATACGCAGTATTTT.